Presented here are 22 T cell receptor beta chains from one specimen sequenced in a study of shared clonotypes between healthy human individuals. Profiling relied on immunoSEQ multiplex PCR, and the TCRdb table lists in-frame clones only, not all of them. Of some 510,000 clones listed, around 79% are singletons. The sample comprised PBMCs. The receptors were gathered from a woman in her 40s in good health. Some clones in this sample may be carry-over from other donors' samples.

This clone was seen a handful of times. The V and J genes are TRBV2 and TRBJ1-2; 8 bases line up with TRBD1. Trimming at V came to 5 bases and at J to 5 bases, leaving 7 bases not matched to a gene. Looked up from germline, CDR1 is SNHLY and CDR2 is FYNNEI. The CDR3 contains 14 residues. Here the CDR3 DNA reads TGTGCCAGCAGTCCGGACAGGGTAGGATATGGCTACACCTTC. It translates to CASSPDRVGYGYTF.

The chain employs TRBV9 and TRBJ2-3; tentatively, D is TRBD2 (5 bases). The CDR3 runs 14 residues. V lost 4 bases to trimming and J lost 4 bases, with 13 bases between them. CDR1 SGDLS and CDR2 YYNGEE come from the germline V gene. CDR3 in amino acids: CASSPGVRADTQYF. The CDR3 nucleotides are TGTGCCAGCAGCCCCGGGGTGAGGGCAGATACGCAGTATTTT.

This chain joins TRBV4-2 and TRBJ2-2; D is perhaps TRBD2 (6 bases). Trimming cost V 0 bases and J 3 bases, with 11 bases left between them. The germline V gene encodes CDR1 LGHNA and CDR2 YNFKEQ. The CDR3 is 16 residues long. In nucleotides, the CDR3 is TGTGCCAGCAGCCAAGAGGACCGGGGGTACACCGGGGAGCTGTTTTTT. This sequence encodes CASSQEDRGYTGELFF.

This clone came up a few times. The chain couples TRBV7-9 to TRBJ2-7; 8 bases align to TRBD1. The length of the CDR3 is 15 residues. V lost 5 bases to trimming and J lost 3 bases; unmatched junction nucleotides: 9. CDR1 and CDR2 (germline): SEHNR, FQNEAQ (reference sequence). Here the CDR3 reads CASSAPRDRNYEQYF. As DNA, the CDR3 is TGTGCCAGCAGCGCTCCGAGGGACAGGAACTACGAGCAGTACTTC. The full variable domain, in which reference TRBV7-9 and TRBJ2-7 provide the parts outside the CDR3, is DTGVSQNPRHKITKRGQNVTFRCDPISEHNRLYWYRQTLGQGPEFLTYFQNEAQLEKSRLLSDRFSAERPKGSFSTLEIQRTEQGDSAMYLCASSAPRDRNYEQYFGPGTRLTVT.

In DNA, the CDR3 is TGTGCCAGCAGCTTAGTCTCGGACAGGGAGCGGGGCAAGGGTGAAGCTTTCTTT. Encoded protein: CASSLVSDRERGKGEAFF. V and J are TRBV7-2 and TRBJ1-1; the match to TRBD1 covers 8 bases. Looked up from germline, CDR1 is SGHTA and CDR2 is FQGNSA. The length of the CDR3 is 18 residues. V was clipped by 1 base and J by 7 bases; unmatched bases: 17.

V gene TRBV11-1 combines with J gene TRBJ2-3; D unresolved. The CDR3 contains 15 residues. CDR1 and CDR2 (germline): SGHAT, FQDESV (reference sequence). V was trimmed by 5 bases and J by 0 bases, leaving 12 bases between them. The CDR3 bases are TGTGCCAGCAGCCTCCTTGGGCACAGCACAGATACGCAGTATTTT. This encodes CASSLLGHSTDTQYF. Looking up the rest from reference TRBV11-1 and TRBJ2-3 gives the full variable domain: EAEVAQSPRYKITEKSQAVAFWCDPISGHATLYWYRQILGQGPELLVQFQDESVVDDSQLPKDRFSAERLKGVDSTLKIQPAELGDSAMYLCASSLLGHSTDTQYFGPGTRLTVL.

The rearrangement uses TRBV18 and TRBJ1-1, with D maybe TRBD1 (5 bases). CDR3 length: 15 residues. Germline values: CDR1 KGHSH, CDR2 LQKENI. V gave up 6 bases and J gave up 2 bases, with 16 bases separating them. The CDR3 loop reads CASSAGGLHNTEAFF. Written as DNA, the CDR3 is TGTGCCAGCTCGGCCGGGGGTCTGCATAACACTGAAGCTTTCTTT.

V gene TRBV5-5 combines with J gene TRBJ2-7, with 8 bases matching TRBD1. Germline CDR1 is SGHKS and CDR2 is YYEKEE (reference sequence). The CDR3 runs to 14 residues. Trimming cost V 2 bases and J 3 bases; bases outside gene matches: 4. CDR3 protein: CASSFGTGGYEQYF. DNA of the CDR3: TGTGCCAGCAGCTTTGGAACAGGGGGCTACGAGCAGTACTTC.

V usage is TRBV2 and J usage is TRBJ2-2; D may be TRBD2 (6 bases). Germline V CDR1 and CDR2: SNHLY, FYNNEI. This CDR3 has 13 amino acids. The V gene lost 11 bases and the J gene lost 4 bases, with 14 bases spanning the gap. The CDR3 sequence is CAGRSGGTGELFF. The CDR3 nucleotides read TGTGCCGGGAGATCCGGGGGCACCGGGGAGCTGTTTTTT. Full variable domain (remainder filled in from reference TRBV2 and TRBJ2-2): EPEVTQTPSHQVTQMGQEVILRCVPISNHLYFYWYRQILGQKVEFLVSFYNNEISEKSEIFDDQFSVERPDGSNFTLKIRSTKLEDSAMYFCAGRSGGTGELFFGEGSRLTVL.

The chain couples TRBV7-9 to TRBJ1-6, with D maybe TRBD1 (5 bases). Germline values: CDR1 SEHNR, CDR2 FQNEAQ (reference sequence). The ends were cut back, 4 bases at V and 7 bases at J, with 14 bases in the middle. There are 15 residues in the CDR3. Written as DNA, the CDR3 is TGTGCCAGCAGCTATGAATCGCCAGGGAATTCACCCCTCCACTTT. Translation gives CASSYESPGNSPLHF.

The table lists this clone with many counts. V gene TRBV11-3 combines with J gene TRBJ2-7; D tentatively reads TRBD1 or TRBD2 (5 bases each). Germline values: CDR1 SGHNT, CDR2 YENEEA. This CDR3 has 13 amino acids. V was clipped by 9 bases and J by 3 bases, with 15 bases between them. The CDR3: CARIQGVNYEQYF. The CDR3 DNA reads TGTGCCAGGATCCAGGGAGTGAACTACGAGCAGTACTTC.

The chain carries TRBV6-1 and TRBJ1-5; a weak D match, TRBD1 (6 bases). Trimming took 5 bases from V and 5 from J, leaving 16 bases between them. Germline lookup yields CDR1 MNHNS and CDR2 SASEGT. The CDR3 has 15 residues. The CDR3 bases are TGTGCCAGCAGTCCCGGAGGGACAATACATCAGCCCCAGCATTTT. Protein sequence: CASSPGGTIHQPQHF.

For the CDR3, the DNA is TGTGCCAGCAGCGCTAGCGGGAACTCCTACAATGAGCAGTTCTTC. This sequence encodes CASSASGNSYNEQFF. This chain links TRBV9 with TRBJ2-1, with 9 bases lining up with TRBD2. The germline CDR1 and CDR2 sequences are SGDLS and YYNGEE. The V and J ends lost 3 bases and 0 bases, in that order; junction bases with no gene match: 1. This CDR3 region has 15 residues.

V and J are TRBV6-6 and TRBJ1-1, with D possibly matching TRBD1 (6 bases). The CDR3 loop spans 15 amino acids. Trimming left V 2 bases short and J 0 bases short, with 10 bases between. Germline V gene data show CDR1 as MNHNY and CDR2 as SVGAGI (reference sequence). The CDR3 DNA sequence: TGTGCCAGCAGTTACGGCGGACAGCTGAACACTGAAGCTTTCTTT. Encoded protein: CASSYGGQLNTEAFF.

This clone was counted between two and nine times. V usage is TRBV30 and J usage is TRBJ2-6, with a weak D call TRBD1 (8 bases). CDR1 and CDR2 from the germline V gene are GTSNPN and SVGIG (reference sequence). The CDR3 spans 15 residues. CDR3 residues: CATGGDLSGANVLTF. The DNA of the CDR3 is TGTGCAACAGGGGGGGATCTCTCTGGGGCCAACGTCCTGACTTTC.

The genes are TRBV7-3 and TRBJ2-1; tentative D call: TRBD2 (6 bases). The germline V and J ends were trimmed by 4 bases and 0 bases, with 16 bases remaining between them. CDR3 length: 17 residues. Germline V gene sequence: CDR1 SGHTA, CDR2 FQGTGA. The CDR3 nucleotides read TGTGCCAGCAGCTCCCCGTTTCTAGCGAGCTCCTACAATGAGCAGTTCTTC. Its translation: CASSSPFLASSYNEQFF.

The chain links TRBV9 to TRBJ2-2; D assignment may be TRBD1 or TRBD2 (6 bases each). Germline CDR1 is SGDLS and CDR2 is YYNGEE. The CDR3 spans 15 residues. Trimming removed 5 bases at V and 3 bases at J, with 14 bases between. The CDR3 protein is CASRARGGDTGELFF. The CDR3 nucleotides read TGTGCCAGCAGGGCCAGGGGCGGGGACACCGGGGAGCTGTTTTTT.

This clone is a singleton in its sample. Other DNA sequences in this sample translate to the same CDR3. The chain couples TRBV5-1 to TRBJ2-7, with D perhaps matching TRBD1 (6 bases). Trimming shortened V by 4 bases and J by 1 base, and 12 bases separated the two germline ends. Per the germline V gene, CDR1 is SGHRS and CDR2 is YFSETQ. The CDR3 has 14 amino acids. The CDR3 DNA reads TGCGCCAGCAGCCCCACAGGGTCGTCCTACGAGCAGTACTTC. It encodes CASSPTGSSYEQYF.

This clone was seen repeatedly, ten times or more. CDR3 amino acids: CASRIPGTSGRGGTDTQYF. The CDR3 DNA reads as TGTGCCAGCAGAATCCCCGGGACTAGCGGGAGGGGCGGCACAGATACGCAGTATTTT. The rearrangement links TRBV5-8 to TRBJ2-3; 16 nucleotides align to TRBD2. CDR1 is SGHTS and CDR2 is YDEGEE in the germline V gene. This CDR3 comprises 19 residues. V lost 5 bases, J lost 1 base, and 10 bases stayed unmatched.

The chain combines TRBV19 with TRBJ1-2, with D unresolved. Trimming removed 1 base at V and 1 base at J, with 4 bases between. The CDR3 contains 13 residues. CDR1 and CDR2 from the germline V gene are LNHDA and SQIVND (reference sequence). CDR3 DNA: TGTGCCAGTAGTATAGGAATTAACTATGGCTACACCTTC. Translated, it gives CASSIGINYGYTF.

The chain has TRBV19 and TRBJ2-3, with D uncertain. V was shortened by 6 bases and J by 0 bases, with 19 bases between the two germline ends. The CDR3 sequence is 17 residues long. Germline V lookup: CDR1 LNHDA, CDR2 SQIVND (reference sequence). The chain's CDR3 is CASSPSVKLTSTDTQYF. The CDR3 DNA sequence: TGTGCCAGTAGCCCCTCGGTTAAGCTAACTAGCACAGATACGCAGTATTTT.

This clone occurred a few times. V gene TRBV30 combines with J gene TRBJ1-6, with D possibly TRBD1 on 5 matching bases. Trimming stripped 3 bases from V and 7 bases from J, with 13 bases between. The CDR3 runs 14 residues. From germline, CDR1 is GTSNPN and CDR2 SVGIG (reference sequence). The CDR3 DNA follows: TGTGCCTGGAGGGACATAAGATTGAATTCACCCCTCCACTTT. Its protein product is CAWRDIRLNSPLHF.